The next 8 T cell receptor beta chains were all read from a single sample in a study of control samples from healthy donors and cancer patients. TCRdb's copy holds only in-frame clones and misses some; the assay was immunoSEQ multiplex PCR. Here the sample spans about 94,000 clones, over 75% being singletons. Sequencing input: blood. The receptors here all came from a woman aged 18-35 years in good health.

The chain carries TRBV27 and TRBJ1-5; D is perhaps TRBD1 (6 bases). Germline CDR1 reads MNHEY; CDR2 reads SMNVEV (reference sequence). This CDR3 is built from 15 residues. The germline V and J ends were trimmed by 6 bases and 3 bases, with 15 bases remaining between them. CDR3 in amino acids: CASRTTGADNQPQHF. The CDR3 DNA is TGTGCCAGCAGAACGACAGGCGCGGACAATCAGCCCCAGCATTTT.

The rearrangement uses TRBV29-1 and TRBJ2-7; 9 nucleotides agree with TRBD2. Germline V gene sequence: CDR1 SQVTM, CDR2 ANQGSEA. The CDR3 is 16 amino acids. The V and J ends lost 3 bases and 0 bases, in that order; junction bases with no gene match: 9. For the CDR3, the DNA is TGCAGCGTTGACGGGGGCGGGGGGGACTTCTCCTACGAGCAGTACTTC. It yields the protein CSVDGGGGDFSYEQYF.

In its sample, this clone was seen once. The chain links TRBV24-1 to TRBJ2-3; 12 bases agree with TRBD2. V gave up 1 base and J gave up 1 base; unmatched junction bases: 5. This CDR3 has 18 residues. CDR1 is KGHDR, CDR2 SFDVKD, per germline. The CDR3 sequence: CATSDFRASGGGTDTQYF. The CDR3 nucleotides are TGTGCCACCAGTGATTTTCGGGCTAGCGGGGGGGGCACAGATACGCAGTATTTT.

The V gene is TRBV27, the J gene TRBJ2-7; no clear D. CDR1 and CDR2 from the germline V gene are MNHEY and SMNVEV (reference sequence). V dropped 2 bases and J dropped 4 bases, with 9 bases sitting between them. CDR3 length equals 13 residues. The chain's CDR3 is CASSLEQIYEQYF. The DNA of the CDR3 is TGTGCCAGCAGTTTAGAGCAGATTTACGAGCAGTACTTC.

The CDR3 sequence is CAVTTGGNTEAFF. CDR3 bases: TGTGCCGTCACGACAGGGGGGAACACTGAAGCTTTCTTT. V is TRBV6-6 and J is TRBJ1-1, with TRBD1 matching over 9 bases. This CDR3 comprises 13 residues. V was clipped by 11 bases and J by 1 base; unmatched bases: 5. Per the germline V gene, CDR1 is MNHNY and CDR2 is SVGAGI (reference sequence).

The V call is TRBV7-9, the J call TRBJ2-3, with D perhaps matching TRBD2 (5 bases). The germline CDR1 and CDR2 sequences are SEHNR and FQNEAQ (reference sequence). V was trimmed by 1 base and J by 1 base, leaving 6 bases between them. This CDR3 has 14 residues. CDR3 DNA: TGTGCCAGCAGCTTAGGAGCGGGCACAGATACGCAGTATTTT. It codes for CASSLGAGTDTQYF.

The chain is built from TRBV2 and TRBJ2-3; D is ambiguous. The CDR3 spans 12 residues. Trimming took off 4 bases at V and 5 bases at J, with 7 bases between the two ends. From germline, CDR1 is SNHLY and CDR2 FYNNEI. CDR3 residues: CASSVNRDTQYF. CDR3 DNA sequence: TGTGCCAGCAGTGTTAACCGAGATACGCAGTATTTT.

The V and J genes are TRBV25-1 and TRBJ1-5, with TRBD1 as a possible D gene (6 bases). Germline V gives CDR1 MGHDK, CDR2 SYGVNS. Trimming pared 1 base from V and 7 bases from J, leaving 8 bases between. The CDR3 has 13 amino acids. The CDR3 nucleotides are TGTGCCAGCAGTGAATCGGACAGCCAGCCCCAGCATTTT. It is translated as CASSESDSQPQHF.